Each of the 8 T cell receptor beta chains below was sequenced from the same sample in a study of shared clonotypes between healthy human individuals. The repertoire was sequenced with immunoSEQ multiplex PCR; TCRdb's copy has only in-frame clones and lacks some. This sample has under 550,000 clones, with almost 97% found just once. The specimen was naive CD4+ T cells sorted from blood. This sample's subset: CD45RA+ positively selected. All receptors derive from a woman aged 30 to 39 in good health.

V and J are TRBV7-2 and TRBJ2-3; D gene ambiguous. The V gene's germline CDR1 is SGHTA and CDR2 FQGNSA. The length of the CDR3 is 14 residues. Trimming stripped 1 base from V and 2 bases from J, with 7 bases between. CDR3 protein: CASSLVVYTDTQYF. As DNA, the CDR3 is TGTGCCAGCAGCTTAGTAGTTTACACAGATACGCAGTATTTT.

The V call is TRBV5-1, the J call TRBJ2-1, with 13 bases matching TRBD2. After removal of 4 bases from V and 5 bases from J, the junction contained 3 bases not matched to a gene. The V gene's germline CDR1 is SGHRS and CDR2 YFSETQ. The CDR3 loop spans 15 amino acids. Here the CDR3 DNA reads TGCGCCAGCAGCCATGGACTAGCGGGAGACAATGAGCAGTTCTTC. This encodes CASSHGLAGDNEQFF.

The chain uses TRBV28 and TRBJ1-2, with TRBD1 matching over 7 bases. Germline trimming cut 8 bases from V and 3 bases from J; bases unmatched to any gene: 6. CDR1 MDHEN and CDR2 SYDVKM come from the germline V gene. CDR3 length: 13 amino acids. This CDR3 reads CASESGGDYGYTF. The CDR3 DNA sequence: TGTGCCAGCGAGTCAGGGGGGGACTATGGCTACACCTTC.

The chain recombines TRBV2 with TRBJ2-5, with 7 bases fitting TRBD1. CDR3 size: 13 residues. The V segment lost 3 bases and the J segment 5 bases; nucleotides outside the gene matches: 3. Germline CDR1 reads SNHLY; CDR2 reads FYNNEI. The CDR3: CASSDGDSETQYF. For the CDR3, the DNA is TGTGCCAGCAGTGATGGGGACAGCGAGACCCAGTACTTC.

This rearrangement joins TRBV19 to TRBJ2-3; TRBD2 is a possible D gene (6 bases). The CDR3 runs to 14 residues. V was shortened by 6 bases and J by 4 bases, with 14 bases between the two germline ends. Germline V gene lookup returns CDR1 LNHDA and CDR2 SQIVND (reference sequence). This chain's CDR3 is CASSQRTGADTQYF. DNA of the CDR3: TGTGCCAGTAGCCAAAGGACGGGGGCAGATACGCAGTATTTT.

A note on this clone: The same CDR3 arises from other DNA sequences in this sample as well. J is TRBJ2-1 and V is TRBV5-1, with 11 bases fitting TRBD2. This CDR3 contains 16 residues. The germline V gene has CDR1 SGHRS and CDR2 YFSETQ. Unmatched junction bases numbered 0, after V lost 1 base and J lost 0 bases. This CDR3 reads CASSLTSGSSYNEQFF. The CDR3 DNA is TGCGCCAGCAGCTTGACTAGCGGGAGCTCCTACAATGAGCAGTTCTTC.

Written as DNA, the CDR3 is TGTGCCAGCAGCGTGTACAGGGAAATGAACACTGAAGCTTTCTTT. Its protein is CASSVYREMNTEAFF. The gene calls are TRBV9 and TRBJ1-1; D possibly corresponds to TRBD1 (6 bases). This CDR3 contains 15 residues. Per germline, CDR1 SGDLS and CDR2 YYNGEE. The V gene lost 2 bases and the J gene lost 0 bases, with 11 bases spanning the gap.

This rearrangement joins TRBV18 to TRBJ2-1, with 7 bases aligning to TRBD2. The V gene end was trimmed by 2 bases and the J gene end by 0 bases; junction bases not matched to a gene: 1. CDR1 is KGHSH, CDR2 LQKENI, per germline. This CDR3 comprises 15 residues. The CDR3 protein is CASSPGRASYNEQFF. CDR3 nucleotide sequence: TGTGCCAGCTCACCAGGGAGGGCCTCCTACAATGAGCAGTTCTTC.